This TCR beta chain derives from a study of blood T cell repertoires in COVID-19. Study in general: Sample material is recorded as cDNA or gDNA derived from T cells, B-cell-depleted T cells, or PBMCs.

The CDR3 has 15 amino acids. J was trimmed by 7 bases and V by 4 bases; bases with no gene match: 6. Germline CDR1 and CDR2: SNHLY and FYNNEI. TCRdb's copy holds only in-frame clones and misses some; the assay was immunoSEQ multiplex PCR. The sample contains roughly 100,000 clones, approximately 91% of which appear only once. This receptor was taken from a man in his fifties or sixties with acute or convalescent COVID-19. The chain uses TRBV2 and TRBJ1-4; the match to TRBD1 covers 10 bases. Sequencing used peripheral blood. CDR3 sequence (DNA): TGTGCCAGCAGTGGCGACAGGGGGCGAAGTGAAAAACTGTTTTTT. Translated: CASSGDRGRSEKLFF.